This T cell receptor (beta chain) was sequenced for a study of vaccination effects on CD4 cells after COVID-19. Within the ViraFEST assay, antigen-specific CD4+ T cells underwent expansion with viral peptide pools prior to sequencing. Cultured cells yielded isolated CD4+ T cells after around 10 days. Each participant was given two doses of one vaccine (BNT162b2 or mRNA-1273). Cultures used more than 1.5 million PBMC per well, around 9 IU/ml IL-2 and approximately 10 ug/ml peptides. In the cultures, half the medium was exchanged for IL-2 medium on days 3 and 7. Clones were sequenced by immunoSEQ multiplex PCR, and TCRdb holds only the in-frame ones, with some missing. The sample contains 65,000 to 95,000 clones, roughly 73% of which appear only once. In the case of this clone: Antigen unknown.

This CDR3 has 19 residues. This TCR derives from a human donor who received a COVID-19 vaccine. Here the sequenced sample was CD4+ T cells from PBMCs cultured with HCoV-OC43 spike peptides, taken after COVID-19 vaccination. As for subset: HCoV-OC43 spike overlapping peptide pool stimulation. The gene calls are TRBV21-1 and TRBJ2-7. TRBV21-1 is given as a pseudogene. The DNA of the CDR3 is TGTGCCAGCAGCAAAGGCCTCTGGGTCCTTCCCCGTTTCTCCTACGAGCAGTACGTC. Its translation is CASSKGLWVLPRFSYEQYV.